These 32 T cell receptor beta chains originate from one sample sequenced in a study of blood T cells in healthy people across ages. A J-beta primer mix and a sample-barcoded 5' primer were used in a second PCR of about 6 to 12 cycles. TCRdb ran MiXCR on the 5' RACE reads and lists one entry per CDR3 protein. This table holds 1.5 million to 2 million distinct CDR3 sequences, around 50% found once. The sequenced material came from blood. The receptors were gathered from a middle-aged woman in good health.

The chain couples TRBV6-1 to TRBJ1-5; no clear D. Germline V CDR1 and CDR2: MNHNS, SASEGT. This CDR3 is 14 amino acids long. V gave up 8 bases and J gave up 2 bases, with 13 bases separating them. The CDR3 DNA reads TGTGCCAGCGTGGGAGGGTTAGGCAATCAGCCCCAGCATTTT. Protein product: CASVGGLGNQPQHF.

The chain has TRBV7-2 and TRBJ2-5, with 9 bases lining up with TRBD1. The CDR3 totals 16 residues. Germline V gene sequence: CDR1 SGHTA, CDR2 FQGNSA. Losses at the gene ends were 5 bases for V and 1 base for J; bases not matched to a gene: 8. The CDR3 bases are TGTGCCAGCAGCCTCTTAAGACAGGGGGTCCAAGAGACCCAGTACTTC. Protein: CASSLLRQGVQETQYF.

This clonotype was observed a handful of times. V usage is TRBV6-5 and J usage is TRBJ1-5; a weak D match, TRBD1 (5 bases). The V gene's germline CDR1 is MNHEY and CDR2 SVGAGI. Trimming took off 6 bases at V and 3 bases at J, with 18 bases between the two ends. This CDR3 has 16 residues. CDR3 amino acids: CASSLYGGTINQPQHF. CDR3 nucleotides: TGTGCCAGCAGCCTCTATGGGGGTACAATCAATCAGCCCCAGCATTTT.

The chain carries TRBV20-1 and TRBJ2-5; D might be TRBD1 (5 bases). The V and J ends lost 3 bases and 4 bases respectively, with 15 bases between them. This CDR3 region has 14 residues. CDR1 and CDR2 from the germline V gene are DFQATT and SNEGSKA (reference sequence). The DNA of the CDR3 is TGCAGTGCTAGTACAACAGGTCTGGGAGAGACCCAGTACTTC. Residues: CSASTTGLGETQYF.

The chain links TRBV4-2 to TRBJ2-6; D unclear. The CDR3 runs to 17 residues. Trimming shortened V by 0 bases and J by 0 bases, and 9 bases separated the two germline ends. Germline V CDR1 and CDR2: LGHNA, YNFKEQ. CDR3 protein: CASSQDRDISGANVLTF. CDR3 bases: TGTGCCAGCAGCCAAGATCGAGATATCTCTGGGGCCAACGTCCTGACTTTC.

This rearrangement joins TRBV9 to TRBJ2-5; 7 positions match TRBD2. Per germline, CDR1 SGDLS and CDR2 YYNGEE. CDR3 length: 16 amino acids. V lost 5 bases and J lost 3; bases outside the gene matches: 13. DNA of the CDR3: TGTGCCAGCAGTCCTTCGGGTATGCGGGGGAAAGAGACCCAGTACTTC. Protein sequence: CASSPSGMRGKETQYF. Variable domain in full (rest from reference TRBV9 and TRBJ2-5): DSGVTQTPKHLITATGQRVTLRCSPRSGDLSVYWYQQSLDQGLQFLIQYYNGEERAKGNILERFSAQQFPDLHSELNLSSLELGDSALYFCASSPSGMRGKETQYFGPGTRLLVL.

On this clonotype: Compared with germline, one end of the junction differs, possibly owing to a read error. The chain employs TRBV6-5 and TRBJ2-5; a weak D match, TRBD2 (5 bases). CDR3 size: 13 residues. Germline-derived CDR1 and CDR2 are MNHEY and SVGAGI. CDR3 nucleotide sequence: TGTGCCAACAGTCGGGGTTCCCTAGGGACCCAGTACTTC. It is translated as CANSRGSLGTQYF.

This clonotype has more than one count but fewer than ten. In DNA form, the CDR3 reads TGTGCCAGCAGTTTAACCTACAGGGCGCGAGATACGCAGTATTTT. Encoded protein: CASSLTYRARDTQYF. The chain joins TRBV5-5 to TRBJ2-3; TRBD1 is a possible D gene (6 bases). CDR1 is SGHKS, CDR2 YYEKEE, per germline (reference sequence). V was shortened by 5 bases and J by 5 bases, with 18 bases between the two germline ends. The CDR3 covers 15 residues.

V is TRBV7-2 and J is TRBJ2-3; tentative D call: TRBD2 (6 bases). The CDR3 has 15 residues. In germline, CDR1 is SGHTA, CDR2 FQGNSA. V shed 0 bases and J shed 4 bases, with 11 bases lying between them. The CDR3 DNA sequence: TGTGCCAGCAGCTTAGCGGACCGCGGGGCAGATACGCAGTATTTT. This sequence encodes CASSLADRGADTQYF.

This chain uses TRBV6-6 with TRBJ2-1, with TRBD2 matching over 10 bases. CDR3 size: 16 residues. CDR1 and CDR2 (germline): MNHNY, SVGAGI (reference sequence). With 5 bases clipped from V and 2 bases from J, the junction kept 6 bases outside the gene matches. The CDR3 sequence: CASSHPSGGPYNEQFF. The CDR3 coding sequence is TGTGCCAGCAGTCATCCTAGCGGGGGACCCTACAATGAGCAGTTCTTC.

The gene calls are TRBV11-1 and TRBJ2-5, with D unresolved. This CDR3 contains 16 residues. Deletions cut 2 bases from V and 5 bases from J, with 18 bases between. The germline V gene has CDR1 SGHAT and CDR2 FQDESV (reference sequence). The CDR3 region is CASSLRKGSESETQYF. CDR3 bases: TGTGCCAGCAGCTTAAGGAAGGGCTCGGAGAGCGAGACCCAGTACTTC.

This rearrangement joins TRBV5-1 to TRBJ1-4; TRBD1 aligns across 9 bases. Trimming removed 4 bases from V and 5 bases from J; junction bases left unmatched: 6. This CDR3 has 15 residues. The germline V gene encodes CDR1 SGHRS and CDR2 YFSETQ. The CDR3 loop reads CASSLGTGKNEKLFF. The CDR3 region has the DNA TGCGCCAGCAGCCTCGGGACAGGGAAGAATGAAAAACTGTTTTTT.

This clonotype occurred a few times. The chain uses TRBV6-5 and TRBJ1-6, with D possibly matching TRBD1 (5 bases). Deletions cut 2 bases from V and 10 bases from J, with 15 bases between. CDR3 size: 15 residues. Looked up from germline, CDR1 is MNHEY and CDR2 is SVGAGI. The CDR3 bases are TGTGCCAGCAGTTACGGCAGGGCCAAGGGCTCACCCCTCCACTTT. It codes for CASSYGRAKGSPLHF.

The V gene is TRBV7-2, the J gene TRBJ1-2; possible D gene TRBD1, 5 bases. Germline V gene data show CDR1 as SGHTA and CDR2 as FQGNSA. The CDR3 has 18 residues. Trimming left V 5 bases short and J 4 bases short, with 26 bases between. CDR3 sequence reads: CASSRTGGGAPLSYGYTF. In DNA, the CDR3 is TGTGCCAGCAGCCGTACGGGGGGAGGGGCTCCCCTAAGCTATGGCTACACCTTC. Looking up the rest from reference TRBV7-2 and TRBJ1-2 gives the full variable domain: GAGVSQSPSNKVTEKGKDVELRCDPISGHTALYWYRQSLGQGLEFLIYFQGNSAPDKSGLPSDRFSAERTGGSVSTLTIQRTQQEDSAVYLCASSRTGGGAPLSYGYTFGSGTRLTVV.

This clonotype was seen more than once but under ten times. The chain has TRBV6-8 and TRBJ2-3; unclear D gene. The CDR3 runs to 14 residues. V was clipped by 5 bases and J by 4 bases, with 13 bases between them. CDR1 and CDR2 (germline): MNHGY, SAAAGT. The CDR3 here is CASSPLGRPDTQYF. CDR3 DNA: TGTGCCAGCAGTCCCTTGGGCAGACCAGATACGCAGTATTTT.

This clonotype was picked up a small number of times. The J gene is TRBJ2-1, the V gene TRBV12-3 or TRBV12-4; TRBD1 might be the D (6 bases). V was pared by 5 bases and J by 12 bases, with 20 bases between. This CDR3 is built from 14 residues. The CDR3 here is CASSAPQGWFMQFF. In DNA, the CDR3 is TGTGCCAGCAGTGCACCACAGGGTTGGTTTATGCAGTTCTTC.

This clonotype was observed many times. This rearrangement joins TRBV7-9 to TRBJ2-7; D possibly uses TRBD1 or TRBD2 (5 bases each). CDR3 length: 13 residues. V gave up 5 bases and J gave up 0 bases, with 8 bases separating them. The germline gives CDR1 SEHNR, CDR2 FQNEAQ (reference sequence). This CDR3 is CASSGTVSYEQYF. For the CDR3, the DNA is TGTGCCAGCAGCGGGACCGTCTCCTACGAGCAGTACTTC.

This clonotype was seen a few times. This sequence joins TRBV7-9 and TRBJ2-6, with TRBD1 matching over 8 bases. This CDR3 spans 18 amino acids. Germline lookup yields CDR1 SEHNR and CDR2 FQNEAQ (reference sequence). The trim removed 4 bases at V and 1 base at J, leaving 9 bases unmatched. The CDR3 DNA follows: TGTGCCAGCAGCTCTCCCGACAGGGGCGCGTCTGGGGCCAACGTCCTGACTTTC. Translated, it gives CASSSPDRGASGANVLTF. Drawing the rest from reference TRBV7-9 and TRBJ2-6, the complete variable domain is DTGVSQNPRHKITKRGQNVTFRCDPISEHNRLYWYRQTLGQGPEFLTYFQNEAQLEKSRLLSDRFSAERPKGSFSTLEIQRTEQGDSAMYLCASSSPDRGASGANVLTFGAGSRLTVL.

This CDR3 is CASSYVGLAGDEQYF. As DNA, the CDR3 is TGTGCCAGCAGTTATGTGGGACTAGCGGGCGATGAGCAGTACTTC. The chain links TRBV6-2 or TRBV6-3 to TRBJ2-5, with 12 bases matching TRBD2. The ends lost 3 bases at V and 11 bases at J; junction bases unmatched: 10. CDR3 length: 15 amino acids. CDR1 and CDR2 (germline): MNHEY, SVGEGT.

The chain's CDR3 is CASSYTGANSNQPQHF. The DNA for the CDR3 is TGTGCCAGCAGCTACACAGGGGCCAATAGCAATCAGCCCCAGCATTTT. This sequence joins TRBV7-9 and TRBJ1-5, with TRBD1 matching 7 bases. V lost 4 bases to trimming and J lost 0 bases; unmatched junction nucleotides: 6. Germline-derived CDR1 and CDR2 are SEHNR and FQNEAQ (reference sequence). The CDR3 totals 16 residues.

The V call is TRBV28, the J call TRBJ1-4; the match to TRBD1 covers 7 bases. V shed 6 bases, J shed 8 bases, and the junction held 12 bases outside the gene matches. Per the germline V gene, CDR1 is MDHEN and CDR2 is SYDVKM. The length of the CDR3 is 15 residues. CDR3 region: CASSRGEGLREKLFF. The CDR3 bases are TGTGCCAGCAGCAGGGGGGAGGGTTTAAGAGAAAAACTGTTTTTT.

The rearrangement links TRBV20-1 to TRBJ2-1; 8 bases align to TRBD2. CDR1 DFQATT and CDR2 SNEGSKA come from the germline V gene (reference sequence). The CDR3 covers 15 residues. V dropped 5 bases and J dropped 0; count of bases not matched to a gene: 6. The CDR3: CSAGRGGSSYNEQFF. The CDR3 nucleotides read TGCAGTGCTGGGCGCGGGGGGAGCTCCTACAATGAGCAGTTCTTC.

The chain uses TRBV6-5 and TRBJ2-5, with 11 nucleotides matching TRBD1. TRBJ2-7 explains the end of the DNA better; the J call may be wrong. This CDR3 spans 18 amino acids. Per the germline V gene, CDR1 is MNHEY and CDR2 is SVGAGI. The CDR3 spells CASSYHLLTGTGGYEQYF. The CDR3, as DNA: TGTGCCAGCAGTTACCATTTATTAACCGGGACAGGGGGCTACGAGCAGTACTTC.

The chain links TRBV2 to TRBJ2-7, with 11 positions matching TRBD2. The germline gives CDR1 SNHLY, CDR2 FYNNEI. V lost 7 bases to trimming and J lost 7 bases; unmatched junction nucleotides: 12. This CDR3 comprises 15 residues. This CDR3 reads CASTLAGGFNNEQYF. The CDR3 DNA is TGTGCCAGCACTCTAGCGGGGGGATTCAACAATGAGCAGTACTTC. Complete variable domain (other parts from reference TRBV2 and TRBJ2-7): EPEVTQTPSHQVTQMGQEVILRCVPISNHLYFYWYRQILGQKVEFLVSFYNNEISEKSEIFDDQFSVERPDGSNFTLKIRSTKLEDSAMYFCASTLAGGFNNEQYFGPGTRLTVT.

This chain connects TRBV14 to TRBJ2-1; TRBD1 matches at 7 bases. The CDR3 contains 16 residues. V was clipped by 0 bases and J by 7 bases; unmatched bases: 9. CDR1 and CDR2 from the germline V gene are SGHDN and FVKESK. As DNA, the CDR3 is TGTGCCAGCAGCCAAGATCAGGGGGTCGGACAGAATGAGCAGTTCTTC. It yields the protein CASSQDQGVGQNEQFF.

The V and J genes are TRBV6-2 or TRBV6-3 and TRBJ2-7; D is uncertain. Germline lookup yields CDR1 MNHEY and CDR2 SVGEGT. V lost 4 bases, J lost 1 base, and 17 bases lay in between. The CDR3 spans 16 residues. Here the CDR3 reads CASSFGAGIGSYEQYF. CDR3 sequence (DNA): TGTGCCAGCAGTTTCGGCGCAGGAATAGGTTCCTACGAGCAGTACTTC.

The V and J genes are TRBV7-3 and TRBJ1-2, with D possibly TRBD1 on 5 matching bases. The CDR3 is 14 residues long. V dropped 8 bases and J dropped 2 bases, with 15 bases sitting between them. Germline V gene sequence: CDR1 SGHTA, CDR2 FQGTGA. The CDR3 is CASGQQDRNYGYTF. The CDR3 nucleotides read TGTGCCAGCGGTCAACAGGATCGGAACTATGGCTACACCTTC.

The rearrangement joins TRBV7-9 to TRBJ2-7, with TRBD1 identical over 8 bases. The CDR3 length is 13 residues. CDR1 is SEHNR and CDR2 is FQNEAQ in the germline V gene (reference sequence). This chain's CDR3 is CVVNRDRGEEQYF. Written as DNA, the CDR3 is TGTGTTGTAAACCGAGACAGGGGTGAAGAGCAGTACTTC.

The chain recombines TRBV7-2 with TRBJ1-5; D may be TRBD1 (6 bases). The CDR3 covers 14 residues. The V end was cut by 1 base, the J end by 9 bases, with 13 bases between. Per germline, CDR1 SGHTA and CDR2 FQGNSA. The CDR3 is CASSLDTGYRPQHF. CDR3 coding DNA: TGTGCCAGCAGCTTAGATACAGGGTATAGGCCCCAGCATTTT.

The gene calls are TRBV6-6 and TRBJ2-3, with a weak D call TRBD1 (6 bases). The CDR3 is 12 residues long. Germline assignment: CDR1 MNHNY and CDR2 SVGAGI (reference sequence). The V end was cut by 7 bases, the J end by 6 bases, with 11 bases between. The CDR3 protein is CASNKRGDTQYF. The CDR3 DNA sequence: TGTGCCAGCAATAAGAGGGGGGATACGCAGTATTTT.

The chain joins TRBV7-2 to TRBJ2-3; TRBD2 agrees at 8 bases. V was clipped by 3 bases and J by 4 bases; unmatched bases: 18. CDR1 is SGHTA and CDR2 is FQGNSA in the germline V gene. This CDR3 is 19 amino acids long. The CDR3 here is CASSLILPGGRAVSDTQYF. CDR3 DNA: TGTGCCAGCAGCTTGATCCTACCGGGGGGGCGCGCTGTATCAGATACGCAGTATTTT.

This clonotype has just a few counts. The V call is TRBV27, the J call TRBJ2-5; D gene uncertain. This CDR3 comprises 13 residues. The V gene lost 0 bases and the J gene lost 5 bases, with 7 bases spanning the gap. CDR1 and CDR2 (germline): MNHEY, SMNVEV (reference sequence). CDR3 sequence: CASSLSYWETQYF. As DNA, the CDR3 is TGTGCCAGCAGTTTATCCTATTGGGAGACCCAGTACTTC.